What follows are 8 T cell receptor beta chains derived from one specimen sequenced in a study of blood T cell repertoires in COVID-19. This table comes from immunoSEQ multiplex PCR, and its TCRdb copy is limited to in-frame clones, with some not included. The sample lists 200,000 to 250,000 clones, approximately 85% occurring once. Material: peripheral blood. The origin of the receptors is a woman older than 75 with COVID-19, enrolled during active disease.

The chain combines TRBV9 with TRBJ2-3; a possible D gene is TRBD1 (5 bases). This CDR3 contains 14 residues. Trimming pared 0 bases from V and 4 bases from J, leaving 9 bases between. Germline V CDR1 and CDR2: SGDLS, YYNGEE. Here the CDR3 reads CASSVAVGPDTQYF. In DNA form, the CDR3 reads TGTGCCAGCAGCGTAGCTGTGGGGCCAGATACGCAGTATTTT.

For the CDR3, the DNA is TGTGCCAGCAGCCCTGGTCTAGCGGAGTACACAGATACGCAGTATTTT. Its translation is CASSPGLAEYTDTQYF. This sequence joins TRBV9 and TRBJ2-3, with 7 bases that match TRBD2. CDR1 and CDR2 (germline): SGDLS, YYNGEE. This CDR3 has 16 amino acids. Trimming removed 4 bases from V and 2 bases from J; junction bases left unmatched: 10.

This sequence joins TRBV28 and TRBJ2-3; D is possibly TRBD2 (5 bases). The CDR3 consists of 15 residues. Trimming left V 8 bases short and J 4 bases short, with 19 bases between. CDR1 is MDHEN and CDR2 is SYDVKM in the germline V gene. The CDR3 DNA reads as TGTGCCAGCTCCTTGGGCGGGTATGGGTCAGATACGCAGTATTTT. This translates into CASSLGGYGSDTQYF.

The sample holds one count of this clone. The V call is TRBV30, the J call TRBJ1-5; D possibly corresponds to TRBD1 (5 bases). Germline V CDR1 and CDR2: GTSNPN, SVGIG (reference sequence). Trimming took 4 bases from V and 9 from J, leaving 19 bases between them. CDR3 length equals 14 residues. The chain's CDR3 is CAWNPQGGTRPQHF. The CDR3 bases are TGTGCCTGGAATCCGCAGGGAGGGACGAGGCCCCAGCATTTT. Combining the CDR3 with reference TRBV30 and TRBJ1-5 gives the whole variable domain SQTIHQWPATLVQPVGSPLSLECTVEGTSNPNLYWYRQAAGRGLQLLFYSVGIGQISSEVPQNLSASRPQDRQFILSSKKLLLSDSGFYLCAWNPQGGTRPQHFGDGTRLSIL.

The chain has TRBV3-1 (or the pseudogene TRBV3-2) and TRBJ1-3; 7 bases align to TRBD1. Germline lookup yields CDR1 LGHDT and CDR2 YNNKEL (reference sequence). This CDR3 spans 16 amino acids. J gave up 3 bases and V 1 base, and 6 bases lay outside the gene matches. The CDR3 loop reads CASSQATGMVGNTIYF. CDR3 in DNA: TGTGCCAGCAGCCAAGCGACAGGGATGGTTGGAAACACCATATATTTT.

The DNA of the CDR3 is TGTGCCAGCAGCTTACGAGGGGGGAGGGGAGATACGCAGTATTTT. As protein: CASSLRGGRGDTQYF. This chain uses TRBV13 with TRBJ2-3; D may be TRBD2 (7 bases). This CDR3 is built from 15 residues. Trimming removed 2 bases at V and 5 bases at J, with 14 bases between. Germline V gene sequence: CDR1 PRHDT, CDR2 FYEKMQ (reference sequence).

The chain couples TRBV18 to TRBJ1-5; weak D call: TRBD1 (5 bases). The CDR3 runs to 14 residues. The V and J ends lost 3 bases and 7 bases respectively, with 13 bases between them. The germline CDR1 and CDR2 sequences are KGHSH and LQKENI. The CDR3 is CASSPSGGDQPQHF. CDR3 nucleotides: TGTGCCAGCTCACCGAGTGGGGGGGACCAGCCCCAGCATTTT.

The V call is TRBV2, the J call TRBJ2-7; D ambiguous. V dropped 2 bases and J dropped 0 bases, with 5 bases sitting between them. Germline-derived CDR1 and CDR2 are SNHLY and FYNNEI. The CDR3 contains 13 residues. The chain's CDR3 is CASSENSSYEQYF. The CDR3 nucleotides are TGTGCCAGCAGTGAAAACTCCTCCTACGAGCAGTACTTC.